The 19 T cell receptor beta chains given below trace back to one sample, sequenced in a study of control samples from healthy donors and cancer patients. Libraries were prepared by immunoSEQ multiplex PCR; TCRdb keeps only in-frame clonotypes and omits some of them. The sample shows about 140,000 clones, 85% to 95% of them seen only once. The sequenced sample was blood. The origin of the receptors is a man aged 40-50 years in good health.

The J gene is TRBJ2-3, the V gene TRBV29-1; D perhaps matches TRBD1 (6 bases). V was cut by 3 bases and J by 6 bases, with 13 bases left in between. Germline V lookup: CDR1 SQVTM, CDR2 ANQGSEA. The CDR3 length is 13 residues. The CDR3 region has the DNA TGCAGCGTTGATGACAGGTACAAGGATACGCAGTATTTT. It codes for CSVDDRYKDTQYF.

The chain is built from TRBV6-2 or TRBV6-3 and TRBJ2-7, with D tentatively TRBD1 or TRBD2 (6 bases each). CDR1 is MNHEY, CDR2 SVGEGT, per germline. Trimming took 4 bases from V and 4 from J, leaving 8 bases between them. The CDR3 is made up of 12 amino acids. The CDR3 here is CASSWRGYEQYF. The CDR3 coding sequence is TGTGCCAGCAGTTGGAGGGGGTACGAGCAGTACTTC.

The rearrangement uses TRBV7-2 and TRBJ1-6, with D maybe TRBD1 (5 bases). Germline CDR1 and CDR2: SGHTA and FQGNSA. CDR3 length: 17 amino acids. The germline V and J ends were trimmed by 5 bases and 6 bases, with 20 bases remaining between them. The CDR3 nucleotides are TGTGCCAGCAGCGCTAAACCCCCAGGGAGCTCTAATTCACCCCTCCACTTT. Amino acid sequence: CASSAKPPGSSNSPLHF.

As for this clone: Compared with germline, one end of the junction differs, possibly owing to a read error. This chain connects TRBV6-5 to TRBJ1-6; 7 bases line up with TRBD1. CDR1 and CDR2 from the germline V gene are MNHEY and SVGAGI. The length of the CDR3 is 14 residues. CDR3 bases: TGTGCCAGCAGCCCGGGACAGCATAATTCATCCCTCCACTTT. This codes for CASSPGQHNSSLHF.

V gene TRBV28 combines with J gene TRBJ1-3; 8 bases fit TRBD1. The CDR3 totals 17 residues. CDR1 MDHEN and CDR2 SYDVKM come from the germline V gene. After removal of 4 bases from V and 4 bases from J, the junction contained 12 bases not matched to a gene. The CDR3 nucleotides are TGTGCCAGCAGTTGGGCGATACAGGGGGTAGGGGGAAACACCATATATTTT. Amino acid sequence: CASSWAIQGVGGNTIYF. Using reference TRBV28 and TRBJ1-3 for the parts outside the CDR3, the full variable domain is DVKVTQSSRYLVKRTGEKVFLECVQDMDHENMFWYRQDPGLGLRLIYFSYDVKMKEKGDIPEGYSVSREKKERFSLILESASTNQTSMYLCASSWAIQGVGGNTIYFGEGSWLTVV.

The chain couples TRBV28 to TRBJ1-2, with D possibly being TRBD1 (5 bases). CDR3 size: 11 residues. Trimming pared 8 bases from V and 5 bases from J, leaving 9 bases between. Germline assignment: CDR1 MDHEN and CDR2 SYDVKM. The CDR3 bases are TGTGCCAGCCGCCCAGGGTATGGCTACACCTTC. Translated: CASRPGYGYTF.

The chain has TRBV6-4 and TRBJ2-3; possibly TRBD1 for D (6 bases). This CDR3 comprises 14 residues. Germline V lookup: CDR1 MRHNA, CDR2 SNTAGT. The ends were cut back, 3 bases at V and 0 bases at J, with 7 bases in the middle. The CDR3 here is CASSETGSTDTQYF. The DNA of the CDR3 is TGTGCCAGCAGTGAGACAGGTAGCACAGATACGCAGTATTTT.

This clone has a handful of counts. The chain uses TRBV9 and TRBJ1-3; unclear D gene. This CDR3 has 14 residues. Germline lookup yields CDR1 SGDLS and CDR2 YYNGEE. The germline V and J ends were trimmed by 0 bases and 4 bases, with 8 bases remaining between them. The CDR3 spells CASSVGVKGNTIYF. The CDR3 region has the DNA TGTGCCAGCAGCGTAGGGGTAAAAGGAAACACCATATATTTT.

The V call is TRBV29-1, the J call TRBJ1-1; D unresolved. CDR1 is SQVTM and CDR2 is ANQGSEA in the germline V gene. The CDR3 length is 13 residues. V lost 2 bases and J 5 bases, leaving 12 bases between the germline ends. The CDR3 region is CSVELFVGTEAFF. The CDR3 DNA sequence: TGCAGCGTTGAACTTTTTGTTGGTACTGAAGCTTTCTTT.

V usage is TRBV5-4 and J usage is TRBJ1-6; D gene unclear. CDR3 length equals 13 residues. The germline CDR1 and CDR2 sequences are SGHNT and YYREEE (reference sequence). V lost 6 bases to trimming and J lost 8 bases, with 12 bases between them. CDR3 amino acids: CASMGYEDSPLHF. The CDR3 bases are TGTGCCAGCATGGGGTACGAAGATTCACCCCTCCACTTT.

As DNA, the CDR3 is TGTGCCAGCAGCGTAGAGGGGGAAGGTGAAGCTTTCTTT. Translation gives CASSVEGEGEAFF. The chain recombines TRBV9 with TRBJ1-1, with D possibly TRBD1 on 6 matching bases. The V end lost 0 bases, the J end lost 7 bases, and 10 bases lay between the germline ends. The germline V gene has CDR1 SGDLS and CDR2 YYNGEE. There are 13 residues in the CDR3. Filled out from reference TRBV9 and TRBJ1-1, the complete variable domain reads DSGVTQTPKHLITATGQRVTLRCSPRSGDLSVYWYQQSLDQGLQFLIQYYNGEERAKGNILERFSAQQFPDLHSELNLSSLELGDSALYFCASSVEGEGEAFFGQGTRLTVV.

The genes are TRBV6-2 or TRBV6-3 and TRBJ1-1; D unresolved. Germline V gene lookup returns CDR1 MNHEY and CDR2 SVGEGT. The CDR3 loop spans 15 amino acids. V lost 6 bases to trimming and J lost 0 bases, with 14 bases between them. The CDR3 DNA is TGTGCCAGCAGCTCACTGGGATGGGTGAACACTGAAGCTTTCTTT. It is translated as CASSSLGWVNTEAFF.

The rearrangement uses TRBV7-3 and TRBJ2-1; 9 nucleotides match TRBD2. The V and J ends lost 4 bases and 8 bases, in that order; junction bases with no gene match: 9. The CDR3 has 15 amino acids. Per germline, CDR1 SGHTA and CDR2 FQGTGA. The CDR3: CASSSPASGAYEQFF. CDR3 in DNA: TGTGCCAGCAGCTCCCCGGCTAGCGGGGCTTATGAGCAGTTCTTC.

This clone has just a few counts. The CDR3 loop reads CASSLENEQFF. CDR3 sequence (DNA): TGTGCCAGCAGCCTGGAAAATGAGCAGTTCTTC. V gene TRBV25-1 combines with J gene TRBJ2-1; no definite D call. The germline V gene encodes CDR1 MGHDK and CDR2 SYGVNS. The CDR3 loop spans 11 amino acids. V lost 6 bases, J lost 7 bases, and 7 bases lay in between.

The CDR3 reads CASSHPATVSSGNTIYF. CDR3 sequence (DNA): TGTGCCAGCAGCCACCCAGCGACTGTAAGCTCTGGAAACACCATATATTTT. The chain is built from TRBV9 and TRBJ1-3, with D unresolved. The germline CDR1 and CDR2 sequences are SGDLS and YYNGEE. The CDR3 covers 17 residues. V was shortened by 4 bases and J by 0 bases, with 17 bases between the two germline ends.

V usage is TRBV6-6 and J usage is TRBJ2-2; D remains ambiguous. Deletions cut 2 bases from V and 4 bases from J, with 5 bases between. The length of the CDR3 is 13 residues. Per the germline V gene, CDR1 is MNHNY and CDR2 is SVGAGI (reference sequence). The CDR3 sequence: CASSYPPTGELFF. CDR3 in DNA: TGTGCCAGCAGTTACCCCCCCACCGGGGAGCTGTTTTTT.

The chain is built from TRBV4-2 and TRBJ2-7; D is perhaps TRBD1 (6 bases). The CDR3 extends over 14 amino acids. Germline CDR1 and CDR2: LGHNA and YNFKEQ. V was clipped by 2 bases and J by 3 bases, with 11 bases between them. The CDR3 region has the DNA TGTGCCAGCAGCCAACCCACAGGGTTCTACGAGCAGTACTTC. Translation gives CASSQPTGFYEQYF.

This clone was detected once. The CDR3 region is CASSAKGAHTEAFF. The CDR3 coding sequence is TGTGCCAGCAGCGCCAAGGGGGCACACACTGAAGCTTTCTTT. This chain joins TRBV9 and TRBJ1-1; TRBD1 matches 7 bases. Germline loops: CDR1 SGDLS, CDR2 YYNGEE. Germline trimming cut 3 bases from V and 3 bases from J; bases unmatched to any gene: 5. This CDR3 is built from 14 residues.

The chain is built from TRBV4-2 and TRBJ1-2, with D possibly being TRBD1 (5 bases). The germline CDR1 and CDR2 sequences are LGHNA and YNFKEQ. The CDR3 contains 13 residues. V lost 1 base and J 8 bases, leaving 11 bases between the germline ends. CDR3 sequence reads: CASSQVGREGYTF. Here the CDR3 DNA reads TGTGCCAGCAGCCAAGTTGGCAGGGAGGGCTACACCTTC.